This TCR beta chain was identified in a study of blood T cell repertoires in COVID-19. V lost 0 bases and J 1 base, leaving 9 bases between the germline ends. CDR1 is LGHDT, CDR2 YNNKEL, per germline (reference sequence). The CDR3 covers 15 residues. This table comes from immunoSEQ multiplex PCR, and its TCRdb copy is limited to in-frame clones, with some not included. The repertoire consists of about 220,000 clones, with 80% to 90% occurring once and the leading ten covering less than 6.5%. This chain uses TRBV3-1 (or the pseudogene TRBV3-2) with TRBJ1-2; D is unresolved. The sequence derives from a woman aged 55-70 years who had recovered from COVID-19. Sequenced material: peripheral blood. Written as DNA, the CDR3 is TGTGCCAGCAGCCAAGATCCCACAGATAACTATGGCTACACCTTC. It is translated as CASSQDPTDNYGYTF.